The 5 T cell receptor beta chains below come from one sample, sequenced in a study of radiotherapy plus CTLA-4 blockade in lung cancer. Some clones are missing from TCRdb's copy, which holds only in-frame ones; the method was immunoSEQ multiplex PCR. The sample yields approximately 60,000 clones, about 80% seen once. This material consisted of peripheral blood, taken from a patient treated with radiotherapy plus ipilimumab. The source of these receptors is a human donor with non-small cell lung cancer who had a complete response to radiotherapy plus ipilimumab.

The chain couples TRBV10-2 to TRBJ1-6, with D possibly matching TRBD1 (6 bases). Trimming removed 7 bases at V and 7 bases at J, with 11 bases between. Germline CDR1 reads WSHSY; CDR2 reads SAAADI. The CDR3 consists of 13 residues. The CDR3 region is CASTDRTNSPLHF. The CDR3 bases are TGCGCCAGCACCGACAGGACGAATTCACCCCTCCACTTT.

This rearrangement joins TRBV7-9 to TRBJ1-4, with TRBD1 as a possible D gene (5 bases). Trimming cost V 5 bases and J 0 bases, with 10 bases left between them. This CDR3 is built from 15 residues. The germline V gene has CDR1 SEHNR and CDR2 FQNEAQ (reference sequence). CDR3: CASSQRGATNEKLFF. CDR3 sequence (DNA): TGTGCCAGCAGCCAACGGGGGGCAACTAATGAAAAACTGTTTTTT.

In its sample, this clone was seen once. The rearrangement uses TRBV5-4 and TRBJ2-1; 11 bases match TRBD2. CDR1 SGHNT and CDR2 YYREEE come from the germline V gene (reference sequence). CDR3 length: 15 residues. Trimming cost V 4 bases and J 7 bases; bases outside gene matches: 7. The CDR3 nucleotides are TGTGCCAGCAGCGACCTTAGCGGGAGGGCAAATGAGCAGTTCTTC. Protein product: CASSDLSGRANEQFF.

In its sample, this clone was seen once. The chain is built from TRBV5-1 and TRBJ1-3; 9 bases match TRBD1. Germline CDR1 reads SGHRS; CDR2 reads YFSETQ. The CDR3 contains 15 residues. J lost 4 bases, V lost 4 bases, and 6 bases had no gene match. For the CDR3, the DNA is TGCGCCAGCAGCCCGGGACAGGGAGGCGGAAACACCATATATTTT. Amino acid sequence: CASSPGQGGGNTIYF. Full variable domain (outside the CDR3, taken from reference TRBV5-1 and TRBJ1-3): KAGVTQTPRYLIKTRGQQVTLSCSPISGHRSVSWYQQTPGQGLQFLFEYFSETQRNKGNFPGRFSGRQFSNSRSEMNVSTLELGDSALYLCASSPGQGGGNTIYFGEGSWLTVV.

V gene TRBV4-3 combines with J gene TRBJ2-3; no reliable D call. V gave up 1 base and J gave up 5 bases, with 10 bases separating them. CDR3 length: 14 residues. Germline V gene sequence: CDR1 LGHNA, CDR2 YSLEER. Here the CDR3 reads CASSQGSGLDTQYF. The CDR3 DNA follows: TGCGCCAGCAGCCAAGGATCAGGATTAGATACGCAGTATTTT.